The 18 T cell receptor beta chains listed next were all sequenced from one sample in a study of blood T cell repertoires in COVID-19. Assay used: immunoSEQ multiplex PCR; TCRdb lists only in-frame clones, some missing. The table has fewer than 450,000 clones, approximately 84% seen once; the top ten hold approximately 0.99%. What was sequenced was PBMCs or T cells enriched from blood (not recorded which). Receptor source: a woman aged 25 to 39 who had recovered from COVID-19.

V gene TRBV5-1 combines with J gene TRBJ2-2, with 11 positions matching TRBD2. V was clipped by 0 bases and J by 1 base; unmatched bases: 5. From germline, CDR1 is SGHRS and CDR2 YFSETQ. The CDR3 is 18 residues long. The CDR3 is CASSLVASGGQNTGELFF. CDR3 nucleotide sequence: TGCGCCAGCAGCTTGGTGGCTAGCGGGGGGCAGAACACCGGGGAGCTGTTTTTT.

This clone has only a few counts. The rearrangement uses TRBV7-8 and TRBJ1-1, with TRBD1 identical over 7 bases. The CDR3 is 12 residues long. CDR1 is SGHVS, CDR2 FQNEAQ, per germline. Trimming took 5 bases from V and 7 from J; bases not matched to a gene: 4. The DNA of the CDR3 is TGTGCCAGCAGCCCGGACAGGCATGAAGCTTTCTTT. Translating gives CASSPDRHEAFF. Complete variable domain (other parts from reference TRBV7-8 and TRBJ1-1): GAGVSQSPRYKVAKRGQDVALRCDPISGHVSLFWYQQALGQGPEFLTYFQNEAQLDKSGLPSDRFFAERPEGSVSTLKIQRTQQEDSAVYLCASSPDRHEAFFGQGTRLTVV.

This chain connects TRBV7-9 to TRBJ2-7, with TRBD2 identical over 11 bases. Per the germline V gene, CDR1 is SEHNR and CDR2 is FQNEAQ (reference sequence). CDR3 size: 17 residues. The J segment lost 0 bases and the V segment lost 5 bases, leaving 9 bases of the junction unmatched. CDR3 DNA sequence: TGTGCCAGCAGCCCTAAAGGGACTAGCGGCGGCTCCTACGAGCAGTACTTC. It encodes CASSPKGTSGGSYEQYF.

This chain links TRBV9 with TRBJ2-2, with 8 bases aligning to TRBD1. Germline V gene data show CDR1 as SGDLS and CDR2 as YYNGEE. Losses at the gene ends were 1 base for V and 5 bases for J; bases not matched to a gene: 10. The CDR3 runs 17 residues. The CDR3 sequence: CASSVIGGQGATGELFF. CDR3 nucleotide sequence: TGTGCCAGCAGCGTAATCGGGGGCCAGGGGGCGACCGGGGAGCTGTTTTTT.

The rearrangement joins TRBV2 to TRBJ1-1, with 8 bases aligning to TRBD1. CDR1 is SNHLY and CDR2 is FYNNEI in the germline V gene. J was trimmed by 4 bases and V by 5 bases; bases with no gene match: 15. The CDR3 has 17 residues. The CDR3: CASSTRWTGPGPTEAFF. The CDR3 bases are TGTGCCAGCAGTACCCGGTGGACAGGGCCGGGACCCACTGAAGCTTTCTTT. The full variable domain, rest sourced from reference TRBV2 and TRBJ1-1, is EPEVTQTPSHQVTQMGQEVILRCVPISNHLYFYWYRQILGQKVEFLVSFYNNEISEKSEIFDDQFSVERPDGSNFTLKIRSTKLEDSAMYFCASSTRWTGPGPTEAFFGQGTRLTVV.

This sequence joins TRBV3-1 (or the pseudogene TRBV3-2) and TRBJ1-6; 7 nucleotides line up with TRBD1. V was pared by 6 bases and J by 10 bases, with 6 bases of the junction left unmatched. Germline CDR1 LGHDT, CDR2 YNNKEL (reference sequence). CDR3 size: 13 residues. The CDR3 DNA sequence: TGTGCCAGCAGTGCAAACAGGGGCTCACCCCTCCACTTT. Residues: CASSANRGSPLHF.

This clone has only a few counts. The chain combines TRBV3-1 (or the pseudogene TRBV3-2) with TRBJ2-3; 12 bases agree with TRBD2. The CDR3 runs to 17 residues. The ends lost 4 bases at V and 1 base at J; junction bases unmatched: 6. Germline values: CDR1 LGHDT, CDR2 YNNKEL (reference sequence). CDR3 DNA: TGTGCCAGCAGCCCGCTCTCTAGCGGGGGGGGCACAGATACGCAGTATTTT. It codes for CASSPLSSGGGTDTQYF.

This clone was counted only a few times. The V call is TRBV15, the J call TRBJ1-2, with D perhaps TRBD1 (5 bases). The length of the CDR3 is 17 residues. Germline V gene lookup returns CDR1 LNHNV and CDR2 YYDKDF (reference sequence). The V end was cut by 1 base, the J end by 4 bases, with 19 bases between. The chain's CDR3 is CATSRGIQTGDPYGYTF. CDR3 DNA: TGTGCCACCAGCAGAGGGATCCAGACGGGGGATCCCTATGGCTACACCTTC.

DNA of the CDR3: TGCGCCAGCAGAGAACAGGGAACTGGAAACACCATATATTTT. Amino acids: CASREQGTGNTIYF. The chain employs TRBV5-1 and TRBJ1-3; possible D gene TRBD1, 6 bases. Germline V gene lookup returns CDR1 SGHRS and CDR2 YFSETQ. There are 14 residues in the CDR3. The V end lost 5 bases, the J end lost 2 bases, and 11 bases lay between the germline ends.

The chain links TRBV7-2 to TRBJ2-3; no reliable D call. V lost 5 bases and J lost 2, with 11 bases in between. The CDR3 length is 14 residues. The V gene's germline CDR1 is SGHTA and CDR2 FQGNSA. The CDR3 sequence is CASSPAGATDTQYF. The DNA for the CDR3 is TGTGCCAGCAGCCCCGCCGGTGCCACAGATACGCAGTATTTT.

This chain connects TRBV5-4 to TRBJ1-2, with a tentative D call TRBD1 (6 bases). The germline CDR1 and CDR2 sequences are SGHNT and YYREEE (reference sequence). This CDR3 spans 14 amino acids. V was pared by 4 bases and J by 2 bases, with 12 bases between. For the CDR3, the DNA is TGTGCCAGCAGCGGGGGCGTTTTGAACTATGGCTACACCTTC. Translated, it gives CASSGGVLNYGYTF.

This chain uses TRBV5-6 with TRBJ2-1; 8 bases line up with TRBD1. The CDR3 is made up of 19 amino acids. J was trimmed by 2 bases and V by 4 bases; bases with no gene match: 17. Germline CDR1 SGHDT, CDR2 YYEEEE. CDR3 region: CASSVSPDRGLATYNEQFF. CDR3 DNA: TGTGCCAGCAGCGTATCCCCCGACAGGGGTCTTGCAACCTACAATGAGCAGTTCTTC.

V is TRBV10-3 and J is TRBJ1-3; 7 positions match TRBD1. Germline CDR1 is ENHRY and CDR2 is SYGVKD. CDR3 size: 15 residues. Trimming took 0 bases from V and 3 from J; bases not matched to a gene: 2. In nucleotides, the CDR3 is TGTGCCATCAGTGAGTCGGCAGGGGGTGGAAACACCATATATTTT. As protein: CAISESAGGGNTIYF.

This sequence joins TRBV5-4 and TRBJ1-3, with D possibly being TRBD1 (5 bases). Per germline, CDR1 SGHNT and CDR2 YYREEE (reference sequence). V was cut by 9 bases and J by 4 bases, with 14 bases left in between. The CDR3 consists of 13 residues. The CDR3 region is CATMGRDGNTIYF. The CDR3 DNA follows: TGTGCCACCATGGGGAGGGACGGAAACACCATATATTTT.

The chain recombines TRBV12-5 with TRBJ1-4; 8 nucleotides align to TRBD1. This CDR3 is built from 15 residues. The germline gives CDR1 LGHNT, CDR2 FRNRAP. V lost 4 bases to trimming and J lost 5 bases; unmatched junction nucleotides: 6. CDR3 DNA: TGTGCTAGTGGTTCCGGACAGGGTGAAAATGAAAAACTGTTTTTT. Protein product: CASGSGQGENEKLFF.

V usage is TRBV29-1 and J usage is TRBJ2-1, with D hard to call. V was shortened by 0 bases and J by 4 bases, with 10 bases between the two germline ends. Germline V gives CDR1 SQVTM, CDR2 ANQGSEA. This CDR3 comprises 14 residues. CDR3 residues: CSVEDQAGYNEQFF. In DNA form, the CDR3 reads TGCAGCGTTGAAGATCAGGCAGGTTACAATGAGCAGTTCTTC.

The CDR3 is CASPGQGIHGYTF. In nucleotides, the CDR3 is TGTGCCAGCCCGGGACAGGGGATCCATGGCTACACCTTC. The J gene is TRBJ1-2, the V gene TRBV6-5; 10 nucleotides match TRBD1. This CDR3 contains 13 residues. Trimming took 8 bases from V and 6 from J; bases not matched to a gene: 6. The germline V gene has CDR1 MNHEY and CDR2 SVGAGI.

V gene TRBV5-1 combines with J gene TRBJ2-3; 7 bases match TRBD1. V lost 6 bases and J lost 6; bases outside the gene matches: 10. This CDR3 contains 14 residues. In germline, CDR1 is SGHRS, CDR2 YFSETQ. CDR3 DNA sequence: TGCGCCAGCAAAAAGGGGGCCCCGGGGGATACGCAGTATTTT. It is translated as CASKKGAPGDTQYF.